What follows describes a single T cell receptor beta chain. This entry belongs to a study of blood T cell repertoires in COVID-19. Study overall: Whether acute or convalescent, the COVID-19 samples came from the United States, Italy and Spain.

Everyone who took part was roughly 18 to 89 years old, and they came from over 20 US areas. Categorization into cohorts depended on clinical history that participants reported. The CDR3 totals 13 residues. V gave up 3 bases and J gave up 0 bases, with 6 bases separating them. Per the germline V gene, CDR1 is SGHRS and CDR2 is YFSETQ. Original handling: The assay estimated nucleated cells by amplifying reference gene primers. Sequencing was performed with immunoSEQ multiplex PCR; in TCRdb, only in-frame clones are kept and a portion is missing. From that table come the V and J calls and clone size; the DNA was used to work out D and trimming. The sample records 230,000 or so clones, about 91% being singletons.

The TCR was taken from a woman between 35 and 50 years old with acute COVID-19. This chain links TRBV5-1 with TRBJ1-1; D is unresolved. Sequenced: PBMCs or T cells enriched from blood (not recorded which). The CDR3 is CASSSQLNTEAFF. The CDR3 DNA is TGCGCCAGCAGCTCGCAGTTGAACACTGAAGCTTTCTTT. Full variable domain (rest looked up from reference TRBV5-1 and TRBJ1-1): KAGVTQTPRYLIKTRGQQVTLSCSPISGHRSVSWYQQTPGQGLQFLFEYFSETQRNKGNFPGRFSGRQFSNSRSEMNVSTLELGDSALYLCASSSQLNTEAFFGQGTRLTVV.